Only one count was recorded for the clone carrying this TCR beta chain. Under the authors' procedure: Researchers report that nucleated cell counts were estimated from reference gene primer amplification. Clones were sequenced by immunoSEQ multiplex PCR, and TCRdb holds only the in-frame ones, with some missing. For V, J and clone size, that table is used; D and trimming come from the DNA. The sample consists of under 130,000 clones, roughly 79% of them appearing once. The record originates from a study of blood T cell repertoires in COVID-19. Deletions cut 4 bases from V and 4 bases from J, with 11 bases between. This CDR3 has 14 residues. Germline CDR1 is SGHRS and CDR2 is YFSETQ.

Material for sequencing was peripheral blood. The rearrangement links TRBV5-1 to TRBJ1-4, with a tentative D call TRBD1 (5 bases). This TCR was sampled from a woman in her seventies with acute or convalescent COVID-19. The chain's CDR3 is CASSTGRVNEKLFF. The CDR3 coding sequence is TGCGCCAGCAGCACAGGACGGGTTAATGAAAAACTGTTTTTT.